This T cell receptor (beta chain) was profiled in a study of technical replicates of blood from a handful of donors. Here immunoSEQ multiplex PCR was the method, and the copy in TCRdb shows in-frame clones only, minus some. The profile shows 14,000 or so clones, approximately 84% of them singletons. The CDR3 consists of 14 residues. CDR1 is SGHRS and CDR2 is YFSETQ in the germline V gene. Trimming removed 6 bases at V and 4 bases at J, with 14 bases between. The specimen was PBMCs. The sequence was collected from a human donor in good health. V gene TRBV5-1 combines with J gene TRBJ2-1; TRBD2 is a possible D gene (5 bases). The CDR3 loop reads CASKVEIAYNEQFF. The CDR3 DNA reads TGCGCCAGCAAAGTCGAGATAGCGTACAATGAGCAGTTCTTC.